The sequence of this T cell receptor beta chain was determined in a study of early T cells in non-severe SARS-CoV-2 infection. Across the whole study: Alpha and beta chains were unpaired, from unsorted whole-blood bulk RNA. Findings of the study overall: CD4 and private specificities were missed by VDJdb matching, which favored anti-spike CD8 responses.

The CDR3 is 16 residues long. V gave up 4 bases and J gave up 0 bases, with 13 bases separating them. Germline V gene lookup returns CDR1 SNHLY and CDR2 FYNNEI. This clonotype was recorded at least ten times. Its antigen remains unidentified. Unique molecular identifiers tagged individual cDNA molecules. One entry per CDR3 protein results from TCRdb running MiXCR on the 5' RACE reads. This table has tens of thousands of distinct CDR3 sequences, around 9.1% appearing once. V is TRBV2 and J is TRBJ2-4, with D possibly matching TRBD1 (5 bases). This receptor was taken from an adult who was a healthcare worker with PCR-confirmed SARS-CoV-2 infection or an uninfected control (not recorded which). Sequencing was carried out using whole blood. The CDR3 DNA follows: TGTGCCAGCAGTGCTGGACAACCCATAGCCAAAAACATTCAGTACTTC. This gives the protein CASSAGQPIAKNIQYF.